These 27 T cell receptor beta chains were sequenced from one sample in a study of long-term antiretroviral therapy in people with HIV. Investigators performed immunoSEQ version v3.0 at survey level. The repertoire was sequenced with immunoSEQ multiplex PCR; TCRdb's copy has only in-frame clones and lacks some. The data contain roughly 28,000 clones, nearly 95% of them singletons. The sample here was unsorted PBMCs, taken 6.2 years after starting antiretroviral therapy. All receptors come from a man aged 40-49 years with HIV.

The gene calls are TRBV6-1 and TRBJ2-3; D not resolved. Germline values: CDR1 MNHNS, CDR2 SASEGT. V lost 3 bases, J lost 3 bases, and 10 bases lay in between. The CDR3 covers 14 residues. CDR3 sequence (DNA): TGTGCCAGCAGTGACGCTTGGCAGACAGATACGCAGTATTTT. Its protein is CASSDAWQTDTQYF.

V and J are TRBV15 and TRBJ1-1; 7 bases align to TRBD1. The CDR3 covers 18 residues. The V gene's germline CDR1 is LNHNV and CDR2 YYDKDF (reference sequence). V trimming: 0 bases; J trimming: 2 bases; junction bases outside the gene matches: 12. The CDR3 DNA reads TGTGCCACCAGCAGAGACGGAGGGGGCTTTCGGGTCAACACTGAAGCTTTCTTT. This encodes CATSRDGGGFRVNTEAFF.

V gene TRBV7-2 combines with J gene TRBJ2-5; no clear D. The CDR3 has 11 amino acids. V lost 2 bases and J lost 5, with 3 bases in between. Germline V gene lookup returns CDR1 SGHTA and CDR2 FQGNSA. The CDR3: CASSLLETQYF. The CDR3 DNA follows: TGTGCCAGCAGCTTACTGGAGACCCAGTACTTC.

The rearrangement joins TRBV10-3 to TRBJ1-2; a possible D gene is TRBD1 (5 bases). CDR1 ENHRY and CDR2 SYGVKD come from the germline V gene. The CDR3 is made up of 15 amino acids. V lost 6 bases and J lost 4, with 18 bases in between. This chain's CDR3 is CAIREPGDQPYGYTF. DNA for the CDR3: TGTGCCATCAGGGAACCCGGGGACCAACCCTATGGCTACACCTTC.

The chain employs TRBV7-3 and TRBJ1-1; D unresolved. The V end was cut by 6 bases, the J end by 4 bases, with 12 bases between. Looked up from germline, CDR1 is SGHTA and CDR2 is FQGTGA. CDR3 length equals 13 residues. The CDR3, as DNA: TGTGCCAGCAGGGTCGGGGTAGCCACTGAAGCTTTCTTT. Protein sequence: CASRVGVATEAFF.

This clone was seen a single time. The chain recombines TRBV6-1 with TRBJ1-5; no clear D gene. In germline, CDR1 is MNHNS, CDR2 SASEGT. Trimming pared 2 bases from V and 0 bases from J, leaving 5 bases between. The CDR3 loop spans 14 amino acids. In DNA, the CDR3 is TGTGCCAGCAGTGAATGGGATAGCAATCAGCCCCAGCATTTT. Amino acids: CASSEWDSNQPQHF.

The CDR3 here is CASSPGMRAGGPYEQYF. The CDR3 DNA reads as TGTGCCAGCAGCCCCGGTATGCGAGCGGGGGGACCCTACGAGCAGTACTTC. The chain combines TRBV7-2 with TRBJ2-7, with 9 bases matching TRBD2. V was pared by 5 bases and J by 2 bases, with 13 bases of the junction left unmatched. The CDR3 is made up of 17 amino acids. CDR1 is SGHTA and CDR2 is FQGNSA in the germline V gene.

V and J are TRBV11-2 and TRBJ2-7; 7 nucleotides agree with TRBD2. This CDR3 spans 17 amino acids. With 4 bases clipped from V and 0 bases from J, the junction kept 12 bases outside the gene matches. Looked up from germline, CDR1 is SGHAT and CDR2 is FQNNGV. The CDR3 region is CASSSIWGGITSYEQYF. The CDR3 bases are TGTGCCAGCAGCTCGATCTGGGGGGGGATAACCTCCTACGAGCAGTACTTC.

The chain has TRBV11-3 and TRBJ1-1; 9 bases match TRBD1. CDR3 length equals 14 residues. Germline V gene sequence: CDR1 SGHNT, CDR2 YENEEA. V was clipped by 8 bases and J by 4 bases; unmatched bases: 8. CDR3 protein: CASGPGQGRTEAFF. The CDR3 nucleotides are TGTGCCAGCGGCCCGGGACAGGGTCGCACTGAAGCTTTCTTT.

The chain uses TRBV6-5 and TRBJ2-5, with a weak D call TRBD1 (6 bases). Trimming pared 5 bases from V and 2 bases from J, leaving 15 bases between. There are 15 residues in the CDR3. The germline V gene encodes CDR1 MNHEY and CDR2 SVGAGI. This CDR3 reads CASSSSLGQQETQYF. DNA of the CDR3: TGTGCCAGCAGTAGTTCCCTAGGACAGCAAGAGACCCAGTACTTC.

The CDR3 loop reads CASSFTGGETQYF. In DNA, the CDR3 is TGTGCCAGCAGCTTTACAGGGGGCGAGACCCAGTACTTC. The rearrangement joins TRBV5-8 to TRBJ2-5; 9 bases align to TRBD1. Germline values: CDR1 SGHTS, CDR2 YDEGEE. CDR3 length equals 13 residues. Germline trimming cut 2 bases from V and 5 bases from J; bases unmatched to any gene: 1.

The chain recombines TRBV5-1 with TRBJ2-5; 10 nucleotides line up with TRBD2. This CDR3 is 14 amino acids long. V dropped 4 bases and J dropped 8; count of bases not matched to a gene: 8. CDR1 is SGHRS and CDR2 is YFSETQ in the germline V gene. The CDR3 nucleotides read TGCGCCAGCAGCGCGGGACTAGCGATACAAACCCAGTACTTC. Translation: CASSAGLAIQTQYF.

This clone was counted once. J is TRBJ2-1 and V is TRBV9; 14 bases match TRBD2. CDR3 length: 15 amino acids. Germline V gives CDR1 SGDLS, CDR2 YYNGEE. Losses at the gene ends were 6 bases for V and 6 bases for J; bases not matched to a gene: 5. The CDR3: CASTATSGGVNEQFF. The CDR3 DNA follows: TGTGCCAGCACCGCGACTAGCGGGGGGGTCAATGAGCAGTTCTTC.

The chain recombines TRBV7-9 with TRBJ1-2; D remains unclear. Trimming took off 5 bases at V and 8 bases at J, with 21 bases between the two ends. The CDR3 consists of 15 residues. Germline-derived CDR1 and CDR2 are SEHNR and FQNEAQ (reference sequence). CDR3 DNA: TGTGCCAGCAGCGGAGAAATCCTAACTGGGAGCGGCTACACCTTC. As protein: CASSGEILTGSGYTF.

The V and J genes are TRBV7-9 and TRBJ2-2, with TRBD2 matching over 10 bases. The CDR3 extends over 17 amino acids. CDR1 and CDR2 from the germline V gene are SEHNR and FQNEAQ (reference sequence). J was trimmed by 4 bases and V by 2 bases; bases with no gene match: 7. CDR3 sequence: CASSLFRTSGFTGELFF. In DNA form, the CDR3 reads TGTGCCAGCAGCTTATTCCGGACTAGCGGATTCACCGGGGAGCTGTTTTTT.

The genes are TRBV28 and TRBJ2-3, with 8 positions matching TRBD2. Germline V gives CDR1 MDHEN, CDR2 SYDVKM. This CDR3 comprises 16 residues. The V segment lost 6 bases and the J segment 3 bases; nucleotides outside the gene matches: 11. The chain's CDR3 is CASRLVAGPGTDTQYF. CDR3 nucleotides: TGTGCCAGCAGACTTGTAGCGGGGCCCGGGACAGATACGCAGTATTTT.

The gene calls are TRBV4-3 and TRBJ2-1; D remains ambiguous. V gave up 0 bases and J gave up 0 bases, with 12 bases separating them. The CDR3 has 17 residues. Germline assignment: CDR1 LGHNA and CDR2 YSLEER. The CDR3 sequence: CASSQEPTSASYNEQFF. DNA of the CDR3: TGCGCCAGCAGCCAAGAGCCGACCTCCGCCTCCTACAATGAGCAGTTCTTC.

About this clone: The identical CDR3 is also encoded by other nucleotide sequences in the sample. CDR3 in amino acids: CSASTETQYF. DNA of the CDR3: TGCAGTGCTAGTACAGAGACCCAGTACTTC. The chain couples TRBV20-1 to TRBJ2-5; no definite D call. Germline assignment: CDR1 DFQATT and CDR2 SNEGSKA (reference sequence). The CDR3 totals 10 residues. V was cut by 3 bases and J by 4 bases, with 3 bases left in between.

This chain uses TRBV5-1 with TRBJ1-1; unclear D gene. The CDR3 has 12 amino acids. Trimming removed 6 bases from V and 0 bases from J, with 6 bases in between. CDR1 and CDR2 from the germline V gene are SGHRS and YFSETQ. CDR3 sequence (DNA): TGCGCCAGCAAGGAGGTGAACACTGAAGCTTTCTTT. It specifies CASKEVNTEAFF.

V is TRBV6-1 and J is TRBJ2-5, with 12 bases lining up with TRBD2. The CDR3 is 15 residues long. Germline V gene lookup returns CDR1 MNHNS and CDR2 SASEGT. The J segment lost 2 bases and the V segment lost 2 bases, leaving 0 bases of the junction unmatched. DNA for the CDR3: TGTGCCAGCAGTGAACTAGCGGGAGGGCAAGAGACCCAGTACTTC. Its translation is CASSELAGGQETQYF.

V and J are TRBV11-2 and TRBJ1-3, with 10 bases matching TRBD1. V trimming: 4 bases; J trimming: 0 bases; junction bases outside the gene matches: 9. The CDR3 is made up of 18 amino acids. In germline, CDR1 is SGHAT, CDR2 FQNNGV. The chain's CDR3 is CASSSSPGTGASGNTIYF. The CDR3 nucleotides read TGTGCCAGCAGCTCAAGTCCCGGGACAGGGGCCTCTGGAAACACCATATATTTT. Filled out from reference TRBV11-2 and TRBJ1-3, the complete variable domain reads EAGVAQSPRYKIIEKRQSVAFWCNPISGHATLYWYQQILGQGPKLLIQFQNNGVVDDSQLPKDRFSAERLKGVDSTLKIQPAKLEDSAVYLCASSSSPGTGASGNTIYFGEGSWLTVV.

V usage is TRBV6-5 and J usage is TRBJ2-7; D possibly corresponds to TRBD2 (6 bases). Germline CDR1 and CDR2: MNHEY and SVGAGI. The CDR3 is 12 amino acids. The ends were cut back, 2 bases at V and 6 bases at J, with 8 bases in the middle. The CDR3 nucleotides are TGTGCCAGCAGTTACAGGGGAGGCGAGCAGTACTTC. It codes for CASSYRGGEQYF.

The gene calls are TRBV13 and TRBJ2-2; D is possibly TRBD1 or TRBD2 (5 bases each). With 0 bases removed from V and 7 bases from J, the gap between germline ends came to 9 bases. The germline CDR1 and CDR2 sequences are PRHDT and FYEKMQ (reference sequence). The CDR3 covers 14 residues. The CDR3 DNA reads as TGTGCCAGCAGCTTAGGCATTGGGGGCGGGGAGCTGTTTTTT. Translated, it gives CASSLGIGGGELFF.

The V call is TRBV6-6, the J call TRBJ1-3; no clear D gene. Germline assignment: CDR1 MNHNY and CDR2 SVGAGI (reference sequence). The CDR3 is 14 residues long. V was trimmed by 6 bases and J by 2 bases, leaving 11 bases between them. Written as DNA, the CDR3 is TGTGCCAGCAGCTTCGGGGTTACTGGAAACACCATATATTTT. Amino acids: CASSFGVTGNTIYF.

This chain connects TRBV2 to TRBJ2-4; 9 bases line up with TRBD2. Losses at the gene ends were 8 bases for V and 3 bases for J; bases not matched to a gene: 5. Germline lookup yields CDR1 SNHLY and CDR2 FYNNEI. CDR3 length: 14 amino acids. DNA of the CDR3: TGTGCCAGCGATAGCGGGAGCGGCAAAAACATTCAGTACTTC. Translating it yields CASDSGSGKNIQYF.

The chain links TRBV27 to TRBJ2-7; 7 positions match TRBD1. The CDR3 runs 15 residues. Germline assignment: CDR1 MNHEY and CDR2 SMNVEV (reference sequence). Germline trimming cut 7 bases from V and 6 bases from J; bases unmatched to any gene: 15. In DNA form, the CDR3 reads TGTGCCAGCATGCCCGAGGGGGCTACCAACTTCGAGCAGTACTTC. Its translation is CASMPEGATNFEQYF.

V and J are TRBV11-2 and TRBJ2-7, with no clear D. Germline CDR1 reads SGHAT; CDR2 reads FQNNGV. Trimming took 1 base from V and 6 from J, leaving 10 bases between them. The CDR3 has 13 amino acids. CDR3 nucleotide sequence: TGTGCCAGCAGCTTAGGGTATTTGTTCGAGCAGTACTTC. Protein: CASSLGYLFEQYF.